What follows are 2 T cell receptor beta chains derived from one specimen sequenced in a study of post-analysis software for immune sequencing data. Overall study results and limits: When patients were compared with controls, a handful of TRBV segments were more frequent, TRBV5-6, TRBV5-1 and TRBV20-1 among them.

Unique-molecular-identifier-tagged TCR beta cDNA libraries were used. TCRdb reanalysed the PCR reads using MiXCR and keeps one entry per CDR3 protein. The repertoire consists of about 770,000 distinct CDR3 sequences, with about 43% occurring once and the leading ten covering roughly 5%. These TCRs are of unknown antigen specificity. The source material was blood. The receptors shown here come from a girl aged 10 to 17 with multiple sclerosis.

This chain uses TRBV27 with TRBJ2-5; D gene ambiguous. The J call may be faulty, since TRBJ2-7 better matches the DNA end. Germline values: CDR1 MNHEY, CDR2 SMNVEV (reference sequence). The CDR3 contains 12 residues. The CDR3 loop is CASSSRPDEQYF. The CDR3 bases are TGTGCCAGCAGTTCGAGACCGGACGAGCAGTACTTC.

A few counts support this clonotype. The CDR3 here is CASSPKSMLKEQYF. CDR3 coding DNA: TGTGCCAGCAGTCCCAAGTCTATGTTGAAGGAGCAGTACTTC. The J gene is TRBJ2-7, the V gene TRBV6-1; D call uncertain. This CDR3 comprises 14 residues. Between the trimmed V and J ends, which lost 5 bases and 7 bases, there was a span of 18 bases. Looked up from germline, CDR1 is MNHNS and CDR2 is SASEGT.